One sample yielded the 26 T cell receptor beta chains listed below, sequenced in a study of PD-L1 blockade in urothelial cancer. The data were produced by immunoSEQ multiplex PCR, yet TCRdb's version contains in-frame clones alone and is incomplete. The sample has approximately 100,000 clones; about 85% are singletons. The source was PBMCs, collected around atezolizumab (anti-PD-L1) treatment. The source is a man between 45 and 60 years old with urothelial cancer.

A single count supports this clone. The V and J genes are TRBV6-1 and TRBJ1-5; D might be TRBD1 (6 bases). Germline V CDR1 and CDR2: MNHNS, SASEGT. This CDR3 contains 15 residues. Between the trimmed V and J ends, which lost 9 bases and 3 bases, there was a span of 18 bases. In DNA form, the CDR3 reads TGTGCCAGGCCTTTGGCAGGGGACCCCAATCAGCCCCAGCATTTT. Translation gives CARPLAGDPNQPQHF.

This chain links TRBV10-3 with TRBJ1-1, with unresolved D. V shed 8 bases and J shed 5 bases, with 15 bases lying between them. This CDR3 contains 13 residues. Germline lookup yields CDR1 ENHRY and CDR2 SYGVKD. The CDR3 protein is CAISSAGGTEAFF. Written as DNA, the CDR3 is TGTGCCATCTCGTCGGCAGGTGGGACTGAAGCTTTCTTT.

The chain joins TRBV30 to TRBJ2-3, with a tentative D call TRBD2 (5 bases). V gave up 5 bases and J gave up 1 base, with 16 bases separating them. Germline V lookup: CDR1 GTSNPN, CDR2 SVGIG (reference sequence). This CDR3 is built from 15 residues. The CDR3 here is CAWAGQGSGTDTQYF. The CDR3 bases are TGTGCCTGGGCTGGCCAAGGTAGCGGCACAGATACGCAGTATTTT. The complete variable domain, with remaining parts taken from reference TRBV30 and TRBJ2-3, reads SQTIHQWPATLVQPVGSPLSLECTVEGTSNPNLYWYRQAAGRGLQLLFYSVGIGQISSEVPQNLSASRPQDRQFILSSKKLLLSDSGFYLCAWAGQGSGTDTQYFGPGTRLTVL.

This chain uses TRBV5-1 with TRBJ2-5; 11 positions agree with TRBD1. Per the germline V gene, CDR1 is SGHRS and CDR2 is YFSETQ. The CDR3 is 15 amino acids. V was pared by 4 bases and J by 2 bases, with 4 bases of the junction left unmatched. CDR3 sequence reads: CASSPGTGGQETQYF. The CDR3 nucleotides are TGCGCCAGCAGCCCAGGGACAGGGGGTCAAGAGACCCAGTACTTC.

V is TRBV7-3 and J is TRBJ2-1; possible D gene TRBD2, 5 bases. The CDR3 is 15 amino acids. Trimming stripped 4 bases from V and 7 bases from J, with 17 bases between. CDR1 is SGHTA and CDR2 is FQGTGA in the germline V gene. CDR3 amino acids: CASSSATSSGNEQFF. The CDR3 DNA follows: TGTGCCAGCAGCTCGGCAACTAGTTCAGGAAATGAGCAGTTCTTC.

This rearrangement joins TRBV18 to TRBJ2-7, with D unclear. Trimming shortened V by 6 bases and J by 6 bases, and 18 bases separated the two germline ends. The CDR3 is made up of 14 amino acids. Germline CDR1 is KGHSH and CDR2 is LQKENI. The CDR3 spells CASSIGQALSEQYF. The CDR3 DNA sequence: TGTGCCAGCTCCATCGGCCAGGCACTGTCCGAGCAGTACTTC.

This sequence joins TRBV28 and TRBJ1-1; a possible D gene is TRBD1 (5 bases). Trimming removed 5 bases at V and 1 base at J, with 11 bases between. Germline V gene sequence: CDR1 MDHEN, CDR2 SYDVKM. The CDR3 spans 14 residues. The CDR3 nucleotides read TGTGCCAGCAGTCCCGAGACAGAGAACACTGAAGCTTTCTTT. This translates into CASSPETENTEAFF.

The chain employs TRBV10-3 and TRBJ2-1; TRBD2 aligns across 8 bases. CDR3 length equals 15 residues. The trim removed 2 bases at V and 6 bases at J, leaving 6 bases unmatched. Germline CDR1 is ENHRY and CDR2 is SYGVKD. The CDR3, as DNA: TGTGCCATCAGTGAGCGCGGGAGGCAGAGCAATGAGCAGTTCTTC. Residues: CAISERGRQSNEQFF.

This clone was seen once. The V call is TRBV9, the J call TRBJ2-1, with 7 bases identical to TRBD2. CDR3 length: 13 amino acids. The germline V gene encodes CDR1 SGDLS and CDR2 YYNGEE. The junction had 4 bases not matched to a gene; V was cut back by 4 bases and J by 6 bases. CDR3 amino acids: CASSQGLINEQFF. As DNA, the CDR3 is TGTGCCAGCAGCCAGGGACTAATCAATGAGCAGTTCTTC.

V gene TRBV6-1 combines with J gene TRBJ1-2; D might be TRBD1 (5 bases). The V end was cut by 1 base, the J end by 5 bases, with 11 bases between. This CDR3 has 14 residues. Per germline, CDR1 MNHNS and CDR2 SASEGT. Here the CDR3 reads CASSEGGGRYGYTF. CDR3 bases: TGTGCCAGCAGTGAAGGGGGGGGTCGGTATGGCTACACCTTC.

This sequence joins TRBV7-8 and TRBJ1-5; 7 nucleotides line up with TRBD1. CDR1 and CDR2 (germline): SGHVS, FQNEAQ. V was pared by 5 bases and J by 8 bases, with 9 bases of the junction left unmatched. This CDR3 contains 14 residues. The CDR3 DNA sequence: TGTGCCAGCAGCCATAACAGGGGACGGGAGCCCCAGCATTTT. Protein product: CASSHNRGREPQHF.

The chain combines TRBV7-2 with TRBJ2-5; 10 nucleotides agree with TRBD2. Germline lookup yields CDR1 SGHTA and CDR2 FQGNSA. V trimming: 3 bases; J trimming: 7 bases; junction bases outside the gene matches: 11. The CDR3 has 16 residues. The CDR3 DNA follows: TGTGCCAGCAGCTTCTCGCTAGCGGGAGCCCAGGGGACCCAGTACTTC. It specifies CASSFSLAGAQGTQYF.

This clone has only one observation. V and J are TRBV6-5 and TRBJ1-2; 10 bases agree with TRBD1. The ends lost 5 bases at V and 5 bases at J; junction bases unmatched: 8. This CDR3 contains 15 residues. Germline V gives CDR1 MNHEY, CDR2 SVGAGI. CDR3 nucleotide sequence: TGTGCCAGCAGTAGAAGACAGGGGGCGCGATATGGCTACACCTTC. It encodes CASSRRQGARYGYTF.

This CDR3 is CASTRSSNQPQHF. DNA for the CDR3: TGTGCCAGCACCCGTAGTAGCAATCAGCCCCAGCATTTT. The chain is built from TRBV6-1 and TRBJ1-5, with D uncertain. The CDR3 is 13 residues long. Trimming took off 7 bases at V and 0 bases at J, with 7 bases between the two ends. The germline V gene has CDR1 MNHNS and CDR2 SASEGT.

About this clone: Other DNA sequences in this specimen translate into the identical CDR3. The gene calls are TRBV10-3 and TRBJ1-3, with TRBD1 identical over 8 bases. Germline V gives CDR1 ENHRY, CDR2 SYGVKD. This CDR3 contains 15 residues. V was clipped by 0 bases and J by 4 bases; unmatched bases: 2. The CDR3 loop reads CAISESTGAGNTIYF. CDR3 nucleotide sequence: TGTGCCATCAGTGAGTCGACAGGGGCCGGAAACACCATATATTTT.

V usage is TRBV19 and J usage is TRBJ2-1; 7 nucleotides agree with TRBD2. The CDR3 is 16 residues long. Germline-derived CDR1 and CDR2 are LNHDA and SQIVND (reference sequence). J gave up 12 bases and V 3 bases, and 17 bases lay outside the gene matches. The CDR3 region is CASSIYLAEPNGGQFF. The CDR3 nucleotides are TGTGCCAGTAGTATCTATCTAGCGGAGCCAAACGGAGGGCAGTTCTTC. The whole variable domain, filled in from reference TRBV19 and TRBJ2-1, reads DGGITQSPKYLFRKEGQNVTLSCEQNLNHDAMYWYRQDPGQGLRLIYYSQIVNDFQKGDIAEGYSVSREKKESFPLTVTSAQKNPTAFYLCASSIYLAEPNGGQFFGPGTRLTVL.

This clone has just one count. The chain joins TRBV7-2 to TRBJ1-1; D perhaps matches TRBD1 (5 bases). V was pared by 5 bases and J by 5 bases, with 15 bases between. CDR1 and CDR2 from the germline V gene are SGHTA and FQGNSA. The CDR3 sequence is 14 residues long. In nucleotides, the CDR3 is TGTGCCAGCAGCGCTCAGGGTTTTGGGACTGAAGCTTTCTTT. Protein sequence: CASSAQGFGTEAFF.

The chain carries TRBV6-1 and TRBJ1-4; 12 nucleotides agree with TRBD1. The ends lost 8 bases at V and 8 bases at J; junction bases unmatched: 9. Per the germline V gene, CDR1 is MNHNS and CDR2 is SASEGT. The CDR3 consists of 15 residues. DNA for the CDR3: TGTGCCAGCCGGGACAGGGGGCGGCTCCGGGAAAAACTGTTTTTT. Protein product: CASRDRGRLREKLFF.

The rearrangement uses TRBV2 and TRBJ2-7; 7 positions match TRBD2. CDR3 size: 12 residues. The junction had 2 bases not matched to a gene; V was cut back by 5 bases and J by 4 bases. The germline V gene has CDR1 SNHLY and CDR2 FYNNEI. As DNA, the CDR3 is TGTGCCAGCAGTCGGACTAGGTACGAGCAGTACTTC. Protein product: CASSRTRYEQYF.

The chain couples TRBV18 to TRBJ1-2; a possible D gene is TRBD1 (6 bases). The CDR3 is 13 amino acids. Trimming removed 5 bases from V and 8 bases from J, with 15 bases in between. Per the germline V gene, CDR1 is KGHSH and CDR2 is LQKENI. The CDR3 DNA sequence: TGTGCCAGCTCATCTGACAGGAGCAACGGCTACACCTTC. It yields the protein CASSSDRSNGYTF.

The chain carries TRBV19 and TRBJ1-2, with 8 bases lining up with TRBD1. Germline V gene lookup returns CDR1 LNHDA and CDR2 SQIVND (reference sequence). The junction had 13 bases not matched to a gene; V was cut back by 6 bases and J by 7 bases. The CDR3 length is 15 residues. The CDR3 loop is CASRSGDRTIAGYTF. The CDR3 DNA sequence: TGTGCCAGTAGATCCGGGGACAGGACGATTGCTGGCTACACCTTC. Drawing the rest from reference TRBV19 and TRBJ1-2, the complete variable domain is DGGITQSPKYLFRKEGQNVTLSCEQNLNHDAMYWYRQDPGQGLRLIYYSQIVNDFQKGDIAEGYSVSREKKESFPLTVTSAQKNPTAFYLCASRSGDRTIAGYTFGSGTRLTVV.

CDR3 protein: CASTPGGVSYEQYF. The CDR3 DNA sequence: TGTGCCAGCACCCCCGGCGGTGTCTCCTACGAGCAGTACTTC. The chain is built from TRBV28 and TRBJ2-7, with no clear D. This CDR3 region has 14 residues. Trimming took off 7 bases at V and 0 bases at J, with 13 bases between the two ends. CDR1 MDHEN and CDR2 SYDVKM come from the germline V gene.

The genes are TRBV6-4 and TRBJ1-2; TRBD1 matches at 9 bases. This CDR3 spans 16 amino acids. Per germline, CDR1 MRHNA and CDR2 SNTAGT. V shed 7 bases, J shed 5 bases, and the junction held 14 bases outside the gene matches. As DNA, the CDR3 is TGTGCCAGCATCACGGGACAGGGCATTTTACTGTATGGCTACACCTTC. Encoded protein: CASITGQGILLYGYTF.

V is TRBV7-2 and J is TRBJ2-2; 11 bases are shared with TRBD1. Trimming cost V 7 bases and J 6 bases; bases outside gene matches: 7. The CDR3 has 15 residues. The germline V gene has CDR1 SGHTA and CDR2 FQGNSA. DNA for the CDR3: TGTGCCAGCAAGGCCGGGACAGGGGGATCCGGGGAGCTGTTTTTT. It is translated as CASKAGTGGSGELFF.

The chain joins TRBV30 to TRBJ1-1; D might be TRBD1 (5 bases). The CDR3 totals 14 residues. Germline CDR1 is GTSNPN and CDR2 is SVGIG (reference sequence). V lost 0 bases and J 5 bases, leaving 13 bases between the germline ends. In DNA form, the CDR3 reads TGTGCCTGGAGTGTGTTGGGCGCAGGGACTGAAGCTTTCTTT. This codes for CAWSVLGAGTEAFF.

CDR3 in amino acids: CASSPSVSTDTQYF. The CDR3 DNA is TGTGCCAGCAGCCCTAGCGTAAGCACAGATACGCAGTATTTT. The V gene is TRBV6-5, the J gene TRBJ2-3, with D tentatively TRBD2 (6 bases). This CDR3 has 14 residues. Trimming took 6 bases from V and 0 from J, leaving 10 bases between them. Germline values: CDR1 MNHEY, CDR2 SVGAGI.